These 23 T cell receptor beta chains came from one sample sequenced in a study of blood T cell repertoires in COVID-19. Method: immunoSEQ multiplex PCR; TCRdb's copy keeps in-frame clones and lacks some. Here the sample spans just over 15,000 clones, around 80% being singletons. Sample: peripheral blood. The source of these receptors is a human donor in a cohort sampled during active COVID-19.

The chain joins TRBV3-1 (or the pseudogene TRBV3-2) to TRBJ1-1, with no clear D. This CDR3 comprises 13 residues. Germline V CDR1 and CDR2: LGHDT, YNNKEL (reference sequence). Trimming shortened V by 4 bases and J by 6 bases, and 12 bases separated the two germline ends. CDR3 amino acids: CASSRLEAAEAFF. The CDR3 region has the DNA TGTGCCAGCAGCCGGTTAGAGGCGGCTGAAGCTTTCTTT.

This chain links TRBV20-1 with TRBJ2-6; maybe TRBD2 (6 bases). CDR3 length: 15 residues. The V gene's germline CDR1 is DFQATT and CDR2 SNEGSKA (reference sequence). V shed 3 bases and J shed 0 bases, with 9 bases lying between them. The CDR3 sequence: CSASVGGSGANVLTF. CDR3 DNA sequence: TGCAGTGCTAGTGTCGGGGGCTCTGGGGCCAACGTCCTGACTTTC.

This sequence joins TRBV7-8 and TRBJ1-5; D may be TRBD1 (6 bases). Trimming removed 5 bases at V and 7 bases at J, with 15 bases between. CDR3 length: 14 amino acids. Germline V gene data show CDR1 as SGHVS and CDR2 as FQNEAQ. CDR3 bases: TGTGCCAGCAGCCGAGCGGGGGCAGGACAGCCCCAGCATTTT. Protein sequence: CASSRAGAGQPQHF.

This clone has a handful of counts. The chain couples TRBV29-1 to TRBJ2-1; TRBD1 matches 9 bases. The ends lost 0 bases at V and 3 bases at J; junction bases unmatched: 6. The CDR3 extends over 16 amino acids. The germline V gene has CDR1 SQVTM and CDR2 ANQGSEA. Here the CDR3 DNA reads TGCAGCGTTGAAGACATTCCGGGACAGGGCTACAATGAGCAGTTCTTC. Amino acids: CSVEDIPGQGYNEQFF.

This chain uses TRBV7-2 with TRBJ2-1, with 14 bases matching TRBD2. V was clipped by 5 bases and J by 6 bases; unmatched bases: 15. The CDR3 sequence is 19 residues long. Per the germline V gene, CDR1 is SGHTA and CDR2 is FQGNSA. The CDR3, as DNA: TGTGCCAGCAGCCTAATCTCTGCCGGGACTAGCGGGAGTGGCAATGAGCAGTTCTTC. Protein product: CASSLISAGTSGSGNEQFF.

The gene calls are TRBV11-2 and TRBJ1-2; no clear D. Germline lookup yields CDR1 SGHAT and CDR2 FQNNGV. The CDR3 consists of 12 residues. V dropped 3 bases and J dropped 13 bases, with 15 bases sitting between them. CDR3 sequence: CASSFLGSPSTF. The CDR3 DNA reads TGTGCCAGCAGCTTCCTCGGGTCGCCTTCCACCTTC.

This clone was seen a single time. The V call is TRBV5-1, the J call TRBJ2-3, with 7 positions matching TRBD2. The germline V gene encodes CDR1 SGHRS and CDR2 YFSETQ. The J segment lost 6 bases and the V segment lost 6 bases, leaving 13 bases of the junction unmatched. This CDR3 is built from 15 residues. CDR3 in amino acids: CASTLGGSGPDTQYF. The CDR3 DNA reads TGCGCCAGCACTTTGGGAGGGTCAGGACCCGATACGCAGTATTTT.

This clone appeared a few times. The chain is built from TRBV7-9 and TRBJ2-7; a weak D match, TRBD1 (6 bases). Per the germline V gene, CDR1 is SEHNR and CDR2 is FQNEAQ (reference sequence). The V gene lost 5 bases and the J gene lost 1 base, with 12 bases spanning the gap. The CDR3 spans 14 residues. The CDR3 DNA reads TGTGCCAGCAGCCCCGGGACACGATCCTACGAGCAGTACTTC. As protein: CASSPGTRSYEQYF.

CDR3 DNA sequence: TGTGCCAGCAGCTTTTCGACAGGTGACAATGAAAAACTGTTTTTT. Its protein product is CASSFSTGDNEKLFF. This chain links TRBV7-2 with TRBJ1-4; the D gene is possibly TRBD1 (6 bases). The V gene's germline CDR1 is SGHTA and CDR2 FQGNSA. The CDR3 has 15 residues. Trimming cost V 3 bases and J 5 bases, with 13 bases left between them.

This rearrangement joins TRBV14 to TRBJ1-4, with 8 positions matching TRBD1. The germline V gene encodes CDR1 SGHDN and CDR2 FVKESK. This CDR3 contains 13 residues. V was pared by 5 bases and J by 8 bases, with 4 bases of the junction left unmatched. The CDR3 region is CASSGQGREKLFF. The CDR3, as DNA: TGTGCCAGCAGCGGACAGGGTAGAGAAAAACTGTTTTTT.

The rearrangement joins TRBV11-3 to TRBJ1-1, with TRBD1 as a possible D gene (6 bases). Trimming cost V 6 bases and J 7 bases, with 18 bases left between them. The CDR3 is made up of 14 amino acids. Looked up from germline, CDR1 is SGHNT and CDR2 is YENEEA. CDR3 in DNA: TGTGCCAGCAGTCCTGGGGGGGGACACCTTGAAGCTTTCTTT. Encoded protein: CASSPGGGHLEAFF.

This chain joins TRBV19 and TRBJ1-2, with 9 bases matching TRBD1. This CDR3 is built from 14 residues. The junction had 6 bases not matched to a gene; V was cut back by 2 bases and J by 8 bases. In germline, CDR1 is LNHDA, CDR2 SQIVND (reference sequence). The CDR3 reads CASSILRQGGGYTF. The CDR3 nucleotides read TGTGCCAGTAGTATACTTCGACAGGGGGGAGGCTACACCTTC.

This clone came up a few times. The V and J genes are TRBV28 and TRBJ2-7, with 7 bases lining up with TRBD1. This CDR3 spans 15 amino acids. The V gene end was trimmed by 7 bases and the J gene end by 0 bases; junction bases not matched to a gene: 9. CDR1 is MDHEN and CDR2 is SYDVKM in the germline V gene. CDR3 amino acids: CASNNPGQNSYEQYF. CDR3 nucleotide sequence: TGTGCCAGCAACAACCCGGGACAGAACTCCTACGAGCAGTACTTC.

The chain is built from TRBV7-9 and TRBJ2-7; 11 bases are a match to TRBD2. This CDR3 spans 13 amino acids. V trimming: 11 bases; J trimming: 2 bases; junction bases outside the gene matches: 5. The germline V gene has CDR1 SEHNR and CDR2 FQNEAQ (reference sequence). The CDR3 protein is CAGGTSGTYEQYF. The CDR3 region has the DNA TGTGCCGGAGGGACTAGCGGTACCTACGAGCAGTACTTC. The full variable domain, rest sourced from reference TRBV7-9 and TRBJ2-7, is DTGVSQNPRHKITKRGQNVTFRCDPISEHNRLYWYRQTLGQGPEFLTYFQNEAQLEKSRLLSDRFSAERPKGSFSTLEIQRTEQGDSAMYLCAGGTSGTYEQYFGPGTRLTVT.

V usage is TRBV18 and J usage is TRBJ1-5; D uncertain. The V and J ends lost 3 bases and 4 bases respectively, with 10 bases between them. Germline CDR1 reads KGHSH; CDR2 reads LQKENI. This CDR3 has 14 amino acids. The CDR3 spells CASSPALGNQPQHF. The CDR3 nucleotides are TGTGCCAGCTCACCGGCCCTCGGGAATCAGCCCCAGCATTTT.

The chain uses TRBV2 and TRBJ2-7; 10 nucleotides align to TRBD1. This CDR3 comprises 14 residues. From germline, CDR1 is SNHLY and CDR2 FYNNEI. The V segment lost 11 bases and the J segment 4 bases; nucleotides outside the gene matches: 11. CDR3 in DNA: TGTGCCGGTCGTAGGACAGGGGGGTCTTACGAGCAGTACTTC. It specifies CAGRRTGGSYEQYF.

This clone was seen a few times. The genes are TRBV7-9 and TRBJ2-5; D not resolved. Germline V gene lookup returns CDR1 SEHNR and CDR2 FQNEAQ (reference sequence). The CDR3 is 15 amino acids. Trimming stripped 1 base from V and 1 base from J, with 10 bases between. The CDR3 spells CASSLELLSQETQYF. CDR3 nucleotides: TGTGCCAGCAGCTTAGAACTATTGAGCCAAGAGACCCAGTACTTC.

This clone appeared once. The rearrangement uses TRBV18 and TRBJ2-7; D is perhaps TRBD1 (6 bases). The CDR3 totals 13 residues. V was trimmed by 4 bases and J by 6 bases, leaving 13 bases between them. Looked up from germline, CDR1 is KGHSH and CDR2 is LQKENI. The CDR3 DNA follows: TGTGCCAGCTCACTTTACAGGGAAGGCGAGCAGTACTTC. Translating it yields CASSLYREGEQYF.

This chain links TRBV4-1 with TRBJ2-1, with TRBD2 matching 7 bases. This CDR3 has 14 residues. Per germline, CDR1 MGHRA and CDR2 YSYEKL. V lost 4 bases, J lost 7 bases, and 7 bases stayed unmatched. The CDR3 protein is CASSRILAVNEQFF. DNA for the CDR3: TGCGCCAGCAGCCGAATCCTAGCGGTTAATGAGCAGTTCTTC.

This clone appeared once. The rearrangement uses TRBV7-2 and TRBJ2-7; weak D call: TRBD2 (5 bases). The CDR3 runs to 15 residues. V lost 0 bases and J lost 1, with 10 bases in between. CDR1 is SGHTA, CDR2 FQGNSA, per germline. In DNA, the CDR3 is TGTGCCAGCAGCTTAGCCCCTAGCTTGTCCTACGAGCAGTACTTC. Protein sequence: CASSLAPSLSYEQYF. The whole variable domain, filled in from reference TRBV7-2 and TRBJ2-7, reads GAGVSQSPSNKVTEKGKDVELRCDPISGHTALYWYRQSLGQGLEFLIYFQGNSAPDKSGLPSDRFSAERTGGSVSTLTIQRTQQEDSAVYLCASSLAPSLSYEQYFGPGTRLTVT.

This clone was recorded once. CDR3 loop: CASSPGQGSREQYF. DNA of the CDR3: TGTGCCAGCAGTCCGGGACAGGGCTCTAGGGAGCAGTACTTC. This sequence joins TRBV2 and TRBJ2-7; 9 bases agree with TRBD1. The CDR3 covers 14 residues. J gave up 7 bases and V 5 bases, and 9 bases lay outside the gene matches. In germline, CDR1 is SNHLY, CDR2 FYNNEI.

This clone showed up just once. J is TRBJ1-4 and V is TRBV4-2; D perhaps matches TRBD1 (5 bases). V was shortened by 0 bases and J by 8 bases, with 16 bases between the two germline ends. Germline V lookup: CDR1 LGHNA, CDR2 YNFKEQ. The CDR3 extends over 16 amino acids. This chain's CDR3 is CASSQELWNPGEKLFF. CDR3 DNA: TGTGCCAGCAGCCAAGAGTTGTGGAACCCAGGGGAAAAACTGTTTTTT.

V and J are TRBV27 and TRBJ1-1; tentatively, D is TRBD1 (5 bases). Germline values: CDR1 MNHEY, CDR2 SMNVEV (reference sequence). The V end was cut by 3 bases, the J end by 6 bases, with 14 bases between. This CDR3 has 14 amino acids. CDR3 nucleotide sequence: TGTGCCAGCAGTTTTGTTAGTGGGGCATCTGAAGCTTTCTTT. Translated: CASSFVSGASEAFF.